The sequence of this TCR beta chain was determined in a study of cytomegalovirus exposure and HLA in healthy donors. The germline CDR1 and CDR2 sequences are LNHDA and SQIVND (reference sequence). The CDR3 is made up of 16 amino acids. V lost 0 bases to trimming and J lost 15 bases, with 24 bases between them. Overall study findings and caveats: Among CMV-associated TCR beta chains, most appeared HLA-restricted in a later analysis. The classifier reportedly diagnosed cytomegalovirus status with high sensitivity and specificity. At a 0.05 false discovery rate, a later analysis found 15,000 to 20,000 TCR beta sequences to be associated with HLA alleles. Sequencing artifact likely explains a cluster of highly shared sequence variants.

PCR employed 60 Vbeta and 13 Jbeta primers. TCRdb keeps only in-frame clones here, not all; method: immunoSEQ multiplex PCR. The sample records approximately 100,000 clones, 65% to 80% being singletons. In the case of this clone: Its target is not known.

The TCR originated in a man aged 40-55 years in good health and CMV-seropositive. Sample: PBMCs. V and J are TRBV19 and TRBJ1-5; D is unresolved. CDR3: CASSIDLREPSTRWHF. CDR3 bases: TGTGCCAGTAGTATAGATCTGAGGGAACCTTCGACCAGGTGGCATTTT.